A single sample is the source of the 11 T cell receptor beta chains below, sequenced in a study of control samples from healthy donors and cancer patients. Sequencing was performed with immunoSEQ multiplex PCR; in TCRdb, only in-frame clones are kept and a portion is missing. The data show about 130,000 clones, with approximately 90% seen just once and 2.5% held by the top ten. The specimen sequenced was blood. These receptors were taken from a man between 18 and 29 years old in good health.

The chain carries TRBV18 and TRBJ1-2; perhaps TRBD1 as D (6 bases). Trimming shortened V by 2 bases and J by 2 bases, and 15 bases separated the two germline ends. This CDR3 is 16 amino acids long. Germline V gene lookup returns CDR1 KGHSH and CDR2 LQKENI. CDR3: CASSPGSGAINYGYTF. The CDR3 nucleotides read TGTGCCAGCTCACCAGGGTCGGGGGCGATCAACTATGGCTACACCTTC. Variable domain in full (rest from reference TRBV18 and TRBJ1-2): NAGVMQNPRHLVRRRGQEARLRCSPMKGHSHVYWYRQLPEEGLKFMVYLQKENIIDESGMPKERFSAEFPKEGPSILRIQQVVRGDSAAYFCASSPGSGAINYGYTFGSGTRLTVV.

The table lists this clone with a few counts. The gene calls are TRBV7-9 and TRBJ2-7; TRBD1 aligns across 7 bases. Germline CDR1 SEHNR, CDR2 FQNEAQ (reference sequence). The CDR3 loop spans 14 amino acids. J lost 1 base, V lost 5 bases, and 5 bases had no gene match. CDR3 amino acids: CASSVGTASYEQYF. CDR3 bases: TGTGCCAGCAGCGTCGGGACAGCATCCTACGAGCAGTACTTC.

The rearrangement uses TRBV12-5 and TRBJ1-2; the D gene is possibly TRBD1 (5 bases). Trimming removed 1 base from V and 7 bases from J, with 10 bases in between. This CDR3 is 13 amino acids long. Germline V gene lookup returns CDR1 LGHNT and CDR2 FRNRAP. The CDR3 sequence is CASGLGSGGGYTF. The CDR3 region has the DNA TGTGCTAGTGGTTTGGGGTCGGGGGGTGGCTACACCTTC.

V and J are TRBV4-2 and TRBJ2-1; TRBD2 might be the D (5 bases). Trimming left V 0 bases short and J 4 bases short, with 13 bases between. The CDR3 is made up of 16 amino acids. Germline-derived CDR1 and CDR2 are LGHNA and YNFKEQ. The CDR3 here is CASSQEQRPIYNEQFF. CDR3 sequence (DNA): TGTGCCAGCAGCCAAGAACAGCGGCCGATATACAATGAGCAGTTCTTC.

The chain is built from TRBV24-1 and TRBJ2-3; TRBD2 might be the D (6 bases). Trimming stripped 0 bases from V and 3 bases from J, with 12 bases between. The CDR3 has 16 amino acids. Germline V gene lookup returns CDR1 KGHDR and CDR2 SFDVKD. As DNA, the CDR3 is TGTGCCACCAGTGATTTGGTTTTCGCGGGAACAGATACGCAGTATTTT. As protein: CATSDLVFAGTDTQYF.

The chain couples TRBV19 to TRBJ1-1; 8 bases match TRBD1. CDR1 and CDR2 (germline): LNHDA, SQIVND (reference sequence). After removal of 4 bases from V and 4 bases from J, the junction contained 2 bases not matched to a gene. The CDR3 consists of 13 residues. The CDR3 DNA sequence: TGTGCCAGTAGTAAGACAGGGGCCACTGAAGCTTTCTTT. Translating it yields CASSKTGATEAFF.

V and J are TRBV19 and TRBJ2-1, with D possibly being TRBD1 or TRBD2 (5 bases each). V dropped 6 bases and J dropped 0 bases, with 15 bases sitting between them. The length of the CDR3 is 16 residues. Germline V gene sequence: CDR1 LNHDA, CDR2 SQIVND (reference sequence). In nucleotides, the CDR3 is TGTGCCAGTAGCGGGACCCGGGCCGGCTCCTACAATGAGCAGTTCTTC. It codes for CASSGTRAGSYNEQFF.

J is TRBJ2-7 and V is TRBV19; TRBD1 matches at 8 bases. Germline V gene data show CDR1 as LNHDA and CDR2 as SQIVND (reference sequence). The trim removed 5 bases at V and 3 bases at J, leaving 6 bases unmatched. The CDR3 length is 14 residues. Written as DNA, the CDR3 is TGTGCCAGTAGTGCCGGACAGGGTAGCTACGAGCAGTACTTC. Translated: CASSAGQGSYEQYF. Combining the CDR3 with reference TRBV19 and TRBJ2-7 gives the whole variable domain DGGITQSPKYLFRKEGQNVTLSCEQNLNHDAMYWYRQDPGQGLRLIYYSQIVNDFQKGDIAEGYSVSREKKESFPLTVTSAQKNPTAFYLCASSAGQGSYEQYFGPGTRLTVT.

The rearrangement links TRBV12-1 to TRBJ2-4; TRBD2, the D gene given by the table, was not confirmed from the DNA. TRBV12-1 is flagged as a pseudogene. This CDR3 spans 18 amino acids. Written as DNA, the CDR3 is TGTGCCAGCAGCTTTAGGATAGCGCTTTTAGGAGCCAAAAACATTCAGTACTTC. Its translation: CASSFRIALLGAKNIQYF.

V gene TRBV28 combines with J gene TRBJ2-2; 9 bases match TRBD1. V gave up 6 bases and J gave up 1 base; unmatched junction bases: 12. The CDR3 runs 18 residues. CDR1 is MDHEN and CDR2 is SYDVKM in the germline V gene. The CDR3 sequence: CASSLITPGQGNTGELFF. CDR3 nucleotides: TGTGCCAGCAGCCTCATCACTCCGGGACAGGGGAACACCGGGGAGCTGTTTTTT.

The rearrangement links TRBV30 to TRBJ2-7, with 9 bases identical to TRBD2. V shed 5 bases and J 4 bases; nucleotides not matched to a gene: 21. The CDR3 is 18 amino acids. The germline V gene has CDR1 GTSNPN and CDR2 SVGIG (reference sequence). CDR3 region: CAWFYLVRPSGTKYEQYV. The CDR3 DNA reads TGTGCCTGGTTTTACCTAGTGCGACCTAGCGGGACAAAATACGAGCAGTACGTC.